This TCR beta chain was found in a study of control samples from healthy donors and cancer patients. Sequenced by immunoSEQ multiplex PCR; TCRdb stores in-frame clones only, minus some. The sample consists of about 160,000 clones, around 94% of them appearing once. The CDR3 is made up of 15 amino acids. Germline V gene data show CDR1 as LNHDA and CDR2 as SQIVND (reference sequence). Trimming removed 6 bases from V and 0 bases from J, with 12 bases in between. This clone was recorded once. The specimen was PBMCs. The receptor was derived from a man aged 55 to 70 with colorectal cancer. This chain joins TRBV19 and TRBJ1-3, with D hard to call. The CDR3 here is CASRPEGNSGNTIYF. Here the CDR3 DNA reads TGTGCCAGTAGACCCGAGGGAAACTCTGGAAACACCATATATTTT.